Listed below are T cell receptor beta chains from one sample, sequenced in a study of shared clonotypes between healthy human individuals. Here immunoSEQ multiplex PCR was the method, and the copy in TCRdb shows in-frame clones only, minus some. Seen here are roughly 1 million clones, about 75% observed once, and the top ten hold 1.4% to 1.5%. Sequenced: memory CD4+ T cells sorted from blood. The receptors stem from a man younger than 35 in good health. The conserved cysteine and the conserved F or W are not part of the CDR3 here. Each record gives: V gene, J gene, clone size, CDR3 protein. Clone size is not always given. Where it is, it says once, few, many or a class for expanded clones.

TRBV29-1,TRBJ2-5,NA,SARQGTETQY
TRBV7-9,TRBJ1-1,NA,ASSFVTGAEAF
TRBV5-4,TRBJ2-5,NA,ASSLVGFGQGKETQY
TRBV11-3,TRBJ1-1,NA,ARHLPTEAF
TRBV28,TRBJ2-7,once,ASSFRDFSYEQY
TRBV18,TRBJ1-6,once,ASSPSGRDNSPLH
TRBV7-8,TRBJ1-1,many,ASSLARYTEAF
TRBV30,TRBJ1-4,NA,AWSASHPPREKLF
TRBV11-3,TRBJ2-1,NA,ASSLGLASYNEQF
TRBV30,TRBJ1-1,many,AWASYRGRTEAF
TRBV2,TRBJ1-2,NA,ASIPGQGSYGYT
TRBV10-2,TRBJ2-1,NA,ASSDGTLSGFVDNEQF
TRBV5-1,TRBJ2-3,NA,ASSLEGQLDTQY
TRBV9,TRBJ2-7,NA,ASSPHSGSSSYEQY
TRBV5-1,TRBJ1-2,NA,ASSPAQNYGYT
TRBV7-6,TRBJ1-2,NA,ASSFIDTNYGYT
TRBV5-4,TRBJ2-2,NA,ASSHGLAGDTGELF
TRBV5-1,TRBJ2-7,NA,ASSLSAATYEQY
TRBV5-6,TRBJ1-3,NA,ASSPATPGNTIY
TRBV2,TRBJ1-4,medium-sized,ASSDRGRGKEKLF
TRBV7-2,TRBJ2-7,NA,ASSLAGAGYEQY
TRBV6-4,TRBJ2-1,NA,ASSEIHWNNEQF
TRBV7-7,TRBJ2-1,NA,ASRSKGDGDEQF
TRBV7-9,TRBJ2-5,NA,ASSLDGGRETQY
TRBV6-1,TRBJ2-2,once,ASSPRQAGTGELF
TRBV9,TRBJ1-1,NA,ASSLGGAMNTEAF
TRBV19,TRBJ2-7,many,ASSTSGTGRVQY
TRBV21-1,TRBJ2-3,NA,ASSKSGGRGTDTQY
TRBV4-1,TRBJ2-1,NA,ASSQVGGLGYEQF
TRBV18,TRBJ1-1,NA,ASSPPSRAGAEAF
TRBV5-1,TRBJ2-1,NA,ASSGDWRYNEQF
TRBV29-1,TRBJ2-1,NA,SVGLSIKNNEQF
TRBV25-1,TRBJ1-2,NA,ASSVDPTGAGGYT
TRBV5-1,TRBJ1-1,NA,ASSGTGGLTEAF
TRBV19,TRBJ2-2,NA,ASRSLWAGSLTGELF
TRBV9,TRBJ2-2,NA,ASTFAGTVNTGELF
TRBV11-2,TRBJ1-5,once,ASSPTNNQPQH
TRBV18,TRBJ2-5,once,ASSPPARGETQY
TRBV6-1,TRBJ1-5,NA,ASTPGWGQPQH
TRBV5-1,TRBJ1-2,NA,ASSLWGREDGYT
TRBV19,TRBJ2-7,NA,ASPRGPHYEQY
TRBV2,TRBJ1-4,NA,ASKGIGTSNEKLF
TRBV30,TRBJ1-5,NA,AWSVMGGQNQPQH